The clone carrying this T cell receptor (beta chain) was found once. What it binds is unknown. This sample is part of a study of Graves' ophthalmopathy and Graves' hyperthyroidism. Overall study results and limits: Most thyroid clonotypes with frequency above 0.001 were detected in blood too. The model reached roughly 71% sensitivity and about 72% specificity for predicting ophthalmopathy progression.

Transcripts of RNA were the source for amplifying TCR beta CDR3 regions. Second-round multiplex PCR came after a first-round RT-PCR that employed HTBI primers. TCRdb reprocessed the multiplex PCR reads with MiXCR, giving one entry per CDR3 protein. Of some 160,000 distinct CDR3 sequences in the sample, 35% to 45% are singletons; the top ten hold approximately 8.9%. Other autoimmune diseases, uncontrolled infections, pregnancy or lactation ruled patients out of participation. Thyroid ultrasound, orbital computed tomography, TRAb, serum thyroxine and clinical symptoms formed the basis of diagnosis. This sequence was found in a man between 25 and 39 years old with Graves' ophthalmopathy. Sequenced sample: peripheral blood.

CDR3 in DNA: TGTGCCAGCAGTTACCACCAACGCTACTCTGGAGTTTCTGCCTACGAGCAGTACTTC. This translates into CASSYHQRYSGVSAYEQYF. V and J are TRBV6-2 or TRBV6-3 and TRBJ2-7; D unresolved. Trimming left V 2 bases short and J 2 bases short, with 25 bases between. CDR1 and CDR2 from the germline V gene are MNHEY and SVGEGT. This CDR3 is built from 19 residues.